This T cell receptor beta chain was retrieved from a study of beta chain features in type 1 diabetes. Overall study context: Patients did not differ from healthy donors in age, gender or cell yield. Sorted cells from all samples, numbering about 99,000,000, were examined.

The sequenced template was cDNA made from the entire isolated RNA. The method was immunoSEQ multiplex PCR; TCRdb's version includes in-frame clones alone and lacks a portion of them. The table shows roughly 250,000 clones, with about 20% occurring only once. The authors obtained over 98% purity in all sorted populations. Germline V gene lookup returns CDR1 MNHEY and CDR2 SVGAGI. CDR3 length: 14 residues. V was cut by 7 bases and J by 5 bases, with 17 bases left in between. A few counts support this clone. The antigen is not known. Findings of the study overall: Moderately but significantly shorter TCRB CDR3s were found in Type 1 diabetes patients in all four CD4+ subsets.

The TCR sequence derives from a woman aged 40-49 years with type 1 diabetes. The sample taken for sequencing was naive CD4+ T cells from blood. The rearrangement links TRBV6-5 to TRBJ2-5, with TRBD2 as a possible D gene (6 bases). CDR3 sequence reads: CASTRGREVETQYF. CDR3 DNA sequence: TGTGCCAGCACCCGAGGAAGGGAGGTGGAGACCCAGTACTTC.